This T cell receptor beta chain was captured by sequencing in a study of shared clonotypes between healthy human individuals. Study results and caveats: Tissue TCR repertoires likely differ from these blood-only repertoires. Naive CD4 clonotypes overlapped across a handful of donors at roughly 5.1%. The diversity represented, both genetic and in exposure history, was limited by few donors. Generally, naive subsets (rather than memory subsets) showed larger estimated richness.

Details on this clone: Its specificity is not known. The same CDR3 is also encoded by other DNA sequences in this sample.

The germline V and J ends were trimmed by 2 bases and 4 bases, with 9 bases remaining between them. This CDR3 has 13 amino acids. Germline CDR1 reads SGHRS; CDR2 reads YFSETQ. TCRdb's table, derived via immunoSEQ multiplex PCR, lists solely in-frame clones and lacks some. This sample carries just over 2,000,000 clones, roughly 96% of them seen once, and the ten largest clones take more than 0.1%. Material: naive CD4+ T cells sorted from blood. Subset described: CD45RA+ positively selected. The receptor was derived from a man younger than 35 in good health. The chain carries TRBV5-1 and TRBJ2-5, with D possibly TRBD1 on 6 matching bases. CDR3: CASSLGGGETQYF. CDR3 DNA sequence: TGCGCCAGCAGCTTAGGGGGTGGAGAGACCCAGTACTTC.